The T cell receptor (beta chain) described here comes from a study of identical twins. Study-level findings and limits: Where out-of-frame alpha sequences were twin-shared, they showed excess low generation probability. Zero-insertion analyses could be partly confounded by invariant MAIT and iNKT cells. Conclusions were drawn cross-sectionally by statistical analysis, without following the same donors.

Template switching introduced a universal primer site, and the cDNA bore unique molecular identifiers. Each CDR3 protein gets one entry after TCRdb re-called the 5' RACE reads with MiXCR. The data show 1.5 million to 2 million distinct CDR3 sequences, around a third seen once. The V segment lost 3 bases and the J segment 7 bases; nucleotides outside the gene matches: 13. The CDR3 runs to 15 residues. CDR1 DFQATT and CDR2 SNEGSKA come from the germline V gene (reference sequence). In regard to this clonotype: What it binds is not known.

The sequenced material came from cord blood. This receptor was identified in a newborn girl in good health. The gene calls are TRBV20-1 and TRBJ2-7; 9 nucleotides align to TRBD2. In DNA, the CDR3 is TGCAGTGCTAGTCCTAGCGGGGCGGGGGGGAATGAGCAGTACTTC. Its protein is CSASPSGAGGNEQYF.